These 14 T cell receptor beta chains share one sample of origin, sequenced in a study of T-cell reconstitution after alpha-beta-depleted transplantation in children. Unique molecular identifiers tagged the TCRbeta library. One entry per CDR3 protein results from TCRdb running MiXCR on the PCR reads. The profile shows 450,000 to 550,000 distinct CDR3 sequences, around 10% of them singletons. The sequencing used PBMCs, mostly from graft donor cells, collected 180 days after TCRalphabeta/CD19-depleted stem cell transplant. These receptors came from a female patient younger than 10 who had a stem cell transplant for aplastic anemia, so the T cells may come from the graft donor.

A few counts support this clonotype. The chain employs TRBV5-1 and TRBJ2-5, with a possible D match to TRBD1 (5 bases). V was trimmed by 4 bases and J by 1 base, leaving 14 bases between them. The length of the CDR3 is 15 residues. The germline V gene encodes CDR1 SGHRS and CDR2 YFSETQ. The CDR3 nucleotides read TGCGCCAGCAGCCGCCGACAGCCCATCCAAGAGACCCAGTACTTC. Protein: CASSRRQPIQETQYF. Based on the CDR3 plus reference TRBV5-1 and TRBJ2-5, the full variable domain is KAGVTQTPRYLIKTRGQQVTLSCSPISGHRSVSWYQQTPGQGLQFLFEYFSETQRNKGNFPGRFSGRQFSNSRSEMNVSTLELGDSALYLCASSRRQPIQETQYFGPGTRLLVL.

V is TRBV12-3 or TRBV12-4 and J is TRBJ2-1; 12 bases fit TRBD2. J gave up 10 bases and V 2 bases, and 15 bases lay outside the gene matches. CDR3 length: 18 amino acids. The CDR3 coding sequence is TGTGCCAGCAGTTTATCCCTAGCGGGAGGGCCAATAGTATGGGAGCAGTTCTTC. Residues: CASSLSLAGGPIVWEQFF.

This chain joins TRBV5-1 and TRBJ2-3; 9 bases agree with TRBD1. CDR3 length equals 17 residues. The trim removed 0 bases at V and 2 bases at J, leaving 7 bases unmatched. Germline V gene data show CDR1 as SGHRS and CDR2 as YFSETQ. CDR3 protein: CASSLGGTGPLTDTQYF. The CDR3 DNA reads as TGCGCCAGCAGCTTGGGGGGGACAGGGCCCCTCACAGATACGCAGTATTTT.

The rearrangement links TRBV6-1 to TRBJ2-3; D is unresolved. Germline loops: CDR1 MNHNS, CDR2 SASEGT. The CDR3 sequence is 14 residues long. With 5 bases removed from V and 5 bases from J, the gap between germline ends came to 14 bases. The CDR3 DNA reads as TGTGCCAGCAGTCAGGTACCACGTGGAGATACGCAGTATTTT. This gives the protein CASSQVPRGDTQYF.

This clonotype has more than one count but fewer than ten. V and J are TRBV11-2 and TRBJ1-6; the D gene is possibly TRBD1 (5 bases). Germline CDR1 is SGHAT and CDR2 is FQNNGV. This CDR3 is 22 amino acids long. Trimming stripped 0 bases from V and 7 bases from J, with 31 bases between. CDR3 sequence reads: CASSLEGILRGPSAFWNSPLHF. Here the CDR3 DNA reads TGTGCCAGCAGCTTAGAGGGGATATTAAGGGGACCCTCTGCCTTTTGGAATTCACCCCTCCACTTT.

This chain uses TRBV20-1 with TRBJ2-6; no firm D call. There are 14 residues in the CDR3. The ends were cut back, 4 bases at V and 2 bases at J, with 9 bases in the middle. Germline assignment: CDR1 DFQATT and CDR2 SNEGSKA (reference sequence). CDR3: CSATEQPGANVLTF. In nucleotides, the CDR3 is TGCAGTGCTACTGAGCAGCCTGGGGCCAACGTCCTGACTTTC.

This clonotype showed up many times. V is TRBV28 and J is TRBJ1-1; 7 bases are a match to TRBD1. V was pared by 4 bases and J by 2 bases, with 7 bases of the junction left unmatched. This CDR3 has 15 amino acids. Germline CDR1 reads MDHEN; CDR2 reads SYDVKM. Here the CDR3 reads CASSSATGQNTEAFF. CDR3 nucleotide sequence: TGTGCCAGCAGTTCCGCGACAGGGCAAAACACTGAAGCTTTCTTT.

This clonotype turned up a few times. The chain links TRBV18 to TRBJ2-3; TRBD2 agrees at 11 bases. Germline CDR1 and CDR2: KGHSH and LQKENI. The V gene end was trimmed by 1 base and the J gene end by 5 bases; junction bases not matched to a gene: 5. There are 16 residues in the CDR3. The CDR3 region is CASSPQLAGEGDTQYF. The DNA for the CDR3 is TGTGCCAGCTCACCACAACTAGCGGGAGAAGGAGATACGCAGTATTTT.

A remark on this clonotype: The junction and the germline gene differ at one end; a read error may be behind it. The rearrangement uses TRBV14 and TRBJ2-1; 8 bases line up with TRBD2. The CDR3 loop spans 16 amino acids. In germline, CDR1 is SGHDN, CDR2 FVKESK. The CDR3 DNA reads as TGTGCCAGCAGCCAAAAGCGGGAGATCTCCTACAATGACCAGTTCTTC. Protein: CASSQKREISYNDQFF.

J is TRBJ2-1 and V is TRBV29-1, with D unclear. CDR3 size: 14 residues. V dropped 4 bases and J dropped 8 bases, with 18 bases sitting between them. CDR1 SQVTM and CDR2 ANQGSEA come from the germline V gene. The CDR3 coding sequence is TGCAGCGTTGTTAGACTCGGATCGCAATATGAGCAGTTCTTC. The encoded protein is CSVVRLGSQYEQFF.

Remarks on this clonotype: Germline and junction disagree at one end, which may indicate a read error. This sequence joins TRBV29-1 and TRBJ2-3; TRBD1 is a possible D gene (5 bases). Looked up from germline, CDR1 is SQVTM and CDR2 is ANQGSEA. The CDR3 is 13 amino acids. This CDR3 reads CNVEGVLTDTQYF. The CDR3 bases are TGCAACGTTGAAGGGGTCCTCACAGATACGCAGTATTTT.

V is TRBV6-5 and J is TRBJ1-3; D is undetermined. The germline V and J ends were trimmed by 5 bases and 7 bases, with 18 bases remaining between them. CDR3 length: 15 residues. Looked up from germline, CDR1 is MNHEY and CDR2 is SVGAGI. The CDR3: CASSRSDGFLNTIYF. CDR3 nucleotides: TGTGCCAGCAGTCGCTCGGACGGATTTTTGAACACCATATATTTT.

This clonotype was detected a few times. The J gene is TRBJ2-4, the V gene TRBV29-1; D remains ambiguous. The CDR3 sequence is 12 residues long. Germline V lookup: CDR1 SQVTM, CDR2 ANQGSEA. V was clipped by 0 bases and J by 6 bases, with 6 bases between them. In DNA form, the CDR3 reads TGCAGCGTTGAAGATCGCGCAAACATTCAGTACTTC. Its translation: CSVEDRANIQYF.

This clonotype occurred a few times. The V gene is TRBV19, the J gene TRBJ2-1; 10 bases agree with TRBD2. This CDR3 has 15 amino acids. CDR1 is LNHDA, CDR2 SQIVND, per germline (reference sequence). Losses at the gene ends were 7 bases for V and 5 bases for J; bases not matched to a gene: 8. The CDR3 nucleotides read TGTGCCAGTACTAAGCGGGGGGGCGCTCACAATGAGCAGTTCTTC. Translation gives CASTKRGGAHNEQFF.